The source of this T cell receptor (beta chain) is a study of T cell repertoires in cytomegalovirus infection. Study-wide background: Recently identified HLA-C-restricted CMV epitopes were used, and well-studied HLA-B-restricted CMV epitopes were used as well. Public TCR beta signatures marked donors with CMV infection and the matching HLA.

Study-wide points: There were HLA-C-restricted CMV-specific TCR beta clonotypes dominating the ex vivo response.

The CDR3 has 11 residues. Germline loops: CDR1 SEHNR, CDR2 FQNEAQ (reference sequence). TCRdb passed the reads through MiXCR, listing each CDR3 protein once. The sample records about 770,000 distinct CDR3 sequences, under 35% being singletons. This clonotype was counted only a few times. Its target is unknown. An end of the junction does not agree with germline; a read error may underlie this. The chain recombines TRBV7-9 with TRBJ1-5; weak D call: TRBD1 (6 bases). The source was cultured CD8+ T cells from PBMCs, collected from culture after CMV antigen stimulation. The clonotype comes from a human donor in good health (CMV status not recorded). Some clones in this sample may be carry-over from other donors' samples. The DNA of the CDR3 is TGTGCCAGCAGCTTAGACAGGGTAACGTATTTT. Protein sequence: CASSLDRVTYF.